This TCR beta chain emerged from a study of cytomegalovirus exposure and HLA in healthy donors. The overall study: The Caucasian-associated ancestry cluster held around four fifths of some 420 genotyped donors.

Study-wide findings and caveats: Relative to the roughly 640-donor mean, N-insertions were reportedly fewer in an Asian-associated ancestry cluster in a later analysis.

The CDR3 totals 15 residues. From germline, CDR1 is MDHEN and CDR2 SYDVKM. The junction had 7 bases not matched to a gene; V was cut back by 6 bases and J by 3 bases. As regards this clone: The antigen remains unidentified.

The PCR was carried out with 60 Vbeta primers and 13 Jbeta primers. Only in-frame clones appear in the TCRdb table, and some are missing; sequencing was by immunoSEQ multiplex PCR. The sample carries some 60,000 clones, more than 70% recorded once. The chain has TRBV28 and TRBJ2-7; TRBD1 matches at 11 bases. This sequence originates from a man aged 18-30 years in good health and CMV-seronegative. The sequenced sample consisted of PBMCs. Here the CDR3 DNA reads TGTGCCAGCAGATCGGCCGGGACAGGGGGCTACGAGCAGTACTTC. Translating gives CASRSAGTGGYEQYF.